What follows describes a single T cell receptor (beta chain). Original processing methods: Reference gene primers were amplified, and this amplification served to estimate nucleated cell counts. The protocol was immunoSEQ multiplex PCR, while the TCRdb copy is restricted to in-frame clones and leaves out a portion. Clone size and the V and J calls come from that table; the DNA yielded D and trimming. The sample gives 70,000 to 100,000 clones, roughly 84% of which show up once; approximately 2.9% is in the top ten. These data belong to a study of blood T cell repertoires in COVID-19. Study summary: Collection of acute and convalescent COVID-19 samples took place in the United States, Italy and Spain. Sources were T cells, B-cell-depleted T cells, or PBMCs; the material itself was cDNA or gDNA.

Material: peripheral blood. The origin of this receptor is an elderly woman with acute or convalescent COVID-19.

CDR3 sequence (DNA): TGCGCCAGCAGCCAAGCCCCCTCCGGGGGGAGCACAGATACGCAGTATTTT. Translated, it gives CASSQAPSGGSTDTQYF. The chain recombines TRBV4-1 with TRBJ2-3; 7 bases are shared with TRBD2. V was pared by 1 base and J by 0 bases, with 7 bases of the junction left unmatched. The CDR3 is made up of 17 amino acids. From germline, CDR1 is MGHRA and CDR2 YSYEKL.